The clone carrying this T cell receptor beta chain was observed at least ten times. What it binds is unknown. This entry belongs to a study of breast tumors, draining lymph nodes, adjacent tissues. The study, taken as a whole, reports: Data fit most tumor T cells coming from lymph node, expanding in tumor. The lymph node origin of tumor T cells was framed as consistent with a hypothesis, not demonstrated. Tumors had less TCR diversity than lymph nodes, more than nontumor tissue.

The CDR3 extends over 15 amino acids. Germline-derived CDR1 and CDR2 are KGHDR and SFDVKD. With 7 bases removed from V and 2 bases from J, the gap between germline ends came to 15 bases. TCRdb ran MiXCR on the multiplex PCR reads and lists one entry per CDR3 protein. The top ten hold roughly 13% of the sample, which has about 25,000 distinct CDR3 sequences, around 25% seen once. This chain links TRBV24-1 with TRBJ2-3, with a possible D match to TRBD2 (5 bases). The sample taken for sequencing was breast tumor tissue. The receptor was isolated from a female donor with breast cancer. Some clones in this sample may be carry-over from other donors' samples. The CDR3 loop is CATRDGRLTTDTQYF. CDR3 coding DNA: TGTGCCACCAGGGACGGCAGACTAACCACAGATACGCAGTATTTT.